This paragraph covers one T cell receptor beta chain sequence. What it binds is unknown. Time point denoted: week 35, safety follow-up. In the vaccine, a single dose held 300 ug of the mutant IDH1 20-mer peptide, along with topical imiquimod. Between the trimmed V and J ends, which lost 8 bases and 2 bases, there was a span of 25 bases. The germline CDR1 and CDR2 sequences are MNHEY and SMNVEV (reference sequence). The length of the CDR3 is 17 residues. This specimen belongs to a study of a mutant IDH1 vaccine in newly diagnosed glioma. Study-wide context: The study started vaccination 4-6 weeks after radiotherapy alone, or with temozolomide cycles.

Produced via immunoSEQ multiplex PCR; TCRdb's table is partial and in-frame only. The sample yields about 68,000 clones, approximately 88% seen once. The rearrangement uses TRBV27 and TRBJ2-7, with D perhaps matching TRBD2 (7 bases). The sequencing here drew on PBMCs, taken from a glioma patient whose treatment included an IDH1 peptide vaccine. This TCR was recovered from a man between 18 and 29 years old with glioma. CDR3 coding DNA: TGTGCCAGCCATAATCTTATAATCAGGGGACTAACCTACGAGCAGTACTTC. Translation gives CASHNLIIRGLTYEQYF.